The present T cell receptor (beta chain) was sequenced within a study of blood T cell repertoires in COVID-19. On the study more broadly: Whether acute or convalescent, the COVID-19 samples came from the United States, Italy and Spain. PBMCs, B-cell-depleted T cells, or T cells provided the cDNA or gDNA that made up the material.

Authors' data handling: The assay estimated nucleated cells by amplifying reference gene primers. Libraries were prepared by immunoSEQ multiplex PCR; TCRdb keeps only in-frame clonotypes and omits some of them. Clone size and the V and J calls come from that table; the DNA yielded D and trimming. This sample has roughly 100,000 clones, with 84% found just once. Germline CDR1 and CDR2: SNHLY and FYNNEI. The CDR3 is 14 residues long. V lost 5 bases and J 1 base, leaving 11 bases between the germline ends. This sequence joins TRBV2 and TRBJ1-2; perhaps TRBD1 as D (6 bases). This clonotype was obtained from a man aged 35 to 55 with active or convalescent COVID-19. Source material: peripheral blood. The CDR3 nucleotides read TGTGCCAGCAGTAGCCAGGGGAATAACTATGGCTACACCTTC. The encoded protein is CASSSQGNNYGYTF.